This TCR beta chain was documented in a study of Graves' ophthalmopathy and Graves' hyperthyroidism. Germline V CDR1 and CDR2: SGHVS, FQNEAQ. CDR3 length: 16 residues. Amplification from RNA transcripts yielded the TCR beta CDR3 regions. After a first-round RT-PCR with HTBI primers, a second-round multiplex PCR was run. MiXCR was run by TCRdb on the multiplex PCR reads, yielding one entry per CDR3 protein. The sample has a few hundred thousand distinct CDR3 sequences, approximately 37% seen once; the top ten hold 4% to 5%. This clonotype originated in an adult man with Graves' hyperthyroidism. Source material: peripheral blood or thyroid tissue (not recorded which). The chain is built from TRBV7-8 and TRBJ2-7; 10 bases align to TRBD2. The J call may not be correct, given that the DNA end is closer to TRBJ2-1. The CDR3 bases are TGTGCCAGCAGCCACGGACTAGCGGAGCCATACAATGAGCAGTTCTTC. Its translation is CASSHGLAEPYNEQFF.